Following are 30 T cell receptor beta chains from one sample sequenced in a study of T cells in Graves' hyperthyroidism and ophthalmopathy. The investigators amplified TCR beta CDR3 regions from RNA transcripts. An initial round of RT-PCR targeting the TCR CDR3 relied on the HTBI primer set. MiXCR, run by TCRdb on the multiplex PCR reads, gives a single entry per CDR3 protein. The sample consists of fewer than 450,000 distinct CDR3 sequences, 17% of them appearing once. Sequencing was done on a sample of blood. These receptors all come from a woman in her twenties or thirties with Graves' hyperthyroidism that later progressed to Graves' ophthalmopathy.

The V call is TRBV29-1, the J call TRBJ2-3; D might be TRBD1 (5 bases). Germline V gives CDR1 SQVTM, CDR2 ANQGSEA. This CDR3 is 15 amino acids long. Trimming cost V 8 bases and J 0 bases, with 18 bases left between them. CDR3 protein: CSSLMAQGSTDTQYF. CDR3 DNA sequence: TGCAGCTCCCTAATGGCCCAGGGAAGCACAGATACGCAGTATTTT.

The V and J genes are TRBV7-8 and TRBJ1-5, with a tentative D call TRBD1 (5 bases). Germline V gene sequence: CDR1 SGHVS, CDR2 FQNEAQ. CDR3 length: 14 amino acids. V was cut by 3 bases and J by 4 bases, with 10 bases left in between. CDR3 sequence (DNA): TGTGCCAGCAGCTTCGGCGACAGTAATCAGCCCCAGCATTTT. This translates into CASSFGDSNQPQHF.

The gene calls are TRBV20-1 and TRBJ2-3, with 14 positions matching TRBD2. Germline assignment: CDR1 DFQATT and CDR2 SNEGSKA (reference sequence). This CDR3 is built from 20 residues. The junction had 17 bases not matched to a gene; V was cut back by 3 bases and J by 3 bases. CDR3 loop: CSARILGLAGGLFRTDTQYF. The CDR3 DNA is TGCAGTGCTAGGATCCTCGGACTAGCGGGGGGTTTGTTTAGAACAGATACGCAGTATTTT.

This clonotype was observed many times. The CDR3 here is CSARDREPTYEQYF. DNA of the CDR3: TGCAGTGCTAGAGATCGGGAACCAACCTACGAGCAGTACTTC. The chain uses TRBV20-1 and TRBJ2-7, with D perhaps TRBD2 (5 bases). Germline V CDR1 and CDR2: DFQATT, SNEGSKA (reference sequence). The CDR3 consists of 14 residues. The V gene lost 0 bases and the J gene lost 2 bases, with 11 bases spanning the gap.

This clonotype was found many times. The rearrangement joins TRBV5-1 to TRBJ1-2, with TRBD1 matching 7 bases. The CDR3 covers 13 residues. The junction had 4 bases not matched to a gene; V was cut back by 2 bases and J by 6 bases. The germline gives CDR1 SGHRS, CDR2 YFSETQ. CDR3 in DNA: TGCGCCAGCAGCTTTGGAGGGGGCAATGGCTACACCTTC. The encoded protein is CASSFGGGNGYTF.

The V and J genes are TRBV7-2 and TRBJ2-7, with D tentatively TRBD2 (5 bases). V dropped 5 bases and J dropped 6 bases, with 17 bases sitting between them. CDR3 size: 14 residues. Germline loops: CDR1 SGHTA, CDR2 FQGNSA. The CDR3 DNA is TGTGCCAGCAGCCCCGCGCGGGTGGCGGTCGAGCAGTACTTC. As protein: CASSPARVAVEQYF.

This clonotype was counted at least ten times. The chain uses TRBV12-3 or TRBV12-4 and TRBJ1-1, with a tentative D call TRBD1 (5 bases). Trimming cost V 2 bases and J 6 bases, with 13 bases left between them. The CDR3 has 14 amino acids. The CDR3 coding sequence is TGTGCCAGCAGTTTAAATTCACGGGGCTCTGAAGCTTTCTTT. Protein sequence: CASSLNSRGSEAFF.

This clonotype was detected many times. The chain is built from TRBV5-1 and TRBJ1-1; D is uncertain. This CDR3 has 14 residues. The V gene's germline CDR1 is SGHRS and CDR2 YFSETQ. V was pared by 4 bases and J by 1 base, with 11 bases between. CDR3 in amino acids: CASSGGRTNTEAFF. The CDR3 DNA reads TGCGCCAGCAGCGGTGGACGGACGAACACTGAAGCTTTCTTT.

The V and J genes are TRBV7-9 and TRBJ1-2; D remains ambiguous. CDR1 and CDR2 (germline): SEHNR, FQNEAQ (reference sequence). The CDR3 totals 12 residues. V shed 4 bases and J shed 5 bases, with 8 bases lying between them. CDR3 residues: CASSSTYYGYTF. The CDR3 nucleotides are TGTGCCAGCAGCTCCACCTATTATGGCTACACCTTC.

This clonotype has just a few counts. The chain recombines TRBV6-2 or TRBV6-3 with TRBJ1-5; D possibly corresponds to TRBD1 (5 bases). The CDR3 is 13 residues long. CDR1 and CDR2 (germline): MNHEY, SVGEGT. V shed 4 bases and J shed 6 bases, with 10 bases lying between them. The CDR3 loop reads CASSSRVRQPQHF. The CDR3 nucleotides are TGTGCCAGCAGTTCCAGGGTCCGTCAGCCCCAGCATTTT.

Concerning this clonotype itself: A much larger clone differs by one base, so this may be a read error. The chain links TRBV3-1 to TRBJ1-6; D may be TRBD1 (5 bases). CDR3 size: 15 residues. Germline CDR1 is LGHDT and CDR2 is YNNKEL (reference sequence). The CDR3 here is CARSQGDRPNSPLHF. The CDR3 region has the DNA TGTGCCAGGAGCCAAGGAGACAGACCTAATTCACCCCTCCACTTT.

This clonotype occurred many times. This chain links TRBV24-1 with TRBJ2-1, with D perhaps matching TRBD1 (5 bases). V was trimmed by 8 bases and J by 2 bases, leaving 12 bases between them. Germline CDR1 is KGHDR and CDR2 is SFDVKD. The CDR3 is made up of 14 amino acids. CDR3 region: CATKGTGPYNEQFF. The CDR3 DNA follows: TGTGCCACCAAAGGAACAGGCCCCTACAATGAGCAGTTCTTC.

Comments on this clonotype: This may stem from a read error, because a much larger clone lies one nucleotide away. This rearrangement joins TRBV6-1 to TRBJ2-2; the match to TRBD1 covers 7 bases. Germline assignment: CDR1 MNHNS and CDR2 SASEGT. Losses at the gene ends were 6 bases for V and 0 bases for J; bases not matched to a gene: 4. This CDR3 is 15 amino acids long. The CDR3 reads CASRPGTANTGELFF. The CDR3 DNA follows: TGTGCCAGCAGGCCCGGGACAGCGAACACCGGGGAGCTGTTTTTT.

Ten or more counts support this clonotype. CDR3 sequence reads: CASSTDDGLRAFF. The CDR3 nucleotides are TGTGCCAGCAGTACCGATGACGGACTGAGAGCTTTCTTT. The rearrangement uses TRBV6-1 and TRBJ1-1; no definite D call. Germline V CDR1 and CDR2: MNHNS, SASEGT. V was pared by 5 bases and J by 10 bases, with 17 bases between. The CDR3 loop spans 13 amino acids.

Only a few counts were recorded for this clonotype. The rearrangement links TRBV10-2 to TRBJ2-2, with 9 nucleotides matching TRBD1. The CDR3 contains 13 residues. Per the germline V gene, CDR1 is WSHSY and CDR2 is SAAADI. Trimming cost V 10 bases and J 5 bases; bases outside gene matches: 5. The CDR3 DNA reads TGCGCCACTAGACAGGGGGGTACCGGGGAGCTGTTTTTT. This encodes CATRQGGTGELFF.

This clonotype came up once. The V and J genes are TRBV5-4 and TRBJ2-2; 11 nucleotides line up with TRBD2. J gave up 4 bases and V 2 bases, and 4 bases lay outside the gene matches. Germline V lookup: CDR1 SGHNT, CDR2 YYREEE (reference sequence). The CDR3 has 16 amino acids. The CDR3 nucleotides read TGTGCCAGCAGCTTTGCGCTAGCGGGGGGCACCGGGGAGCTGTTTTTT. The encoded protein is CASSFALAGGTGELFF.

CDR3 sequence: CSARRDRIPYEQYF. In DNA form, the CDR3 reads TGCAGTGCTAGACGTGACAGGATCCCCTACGAGCAGTACTTC. The chain uses TRBV20-1 and TRBJ2-7, with D perhaps matching TRBD1 (6 bases). The germline V and J ends were trimmed by 2 bases and 2 bases, with 13 bases remaining between them. Germline V gives CDR1 DFQATT, CDR2 SNEGSKA (reference sequence). The CDR3 runs to 14 residues.

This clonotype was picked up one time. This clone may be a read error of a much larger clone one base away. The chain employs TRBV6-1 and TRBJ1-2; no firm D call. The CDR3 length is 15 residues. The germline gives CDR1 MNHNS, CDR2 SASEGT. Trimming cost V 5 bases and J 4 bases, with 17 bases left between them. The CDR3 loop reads CASSPGGPQGYGYTF. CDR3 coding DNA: TGTGCCAGCAGTCCCGGTGGCCCGCAAGGCTATGGCTACACCTTC.

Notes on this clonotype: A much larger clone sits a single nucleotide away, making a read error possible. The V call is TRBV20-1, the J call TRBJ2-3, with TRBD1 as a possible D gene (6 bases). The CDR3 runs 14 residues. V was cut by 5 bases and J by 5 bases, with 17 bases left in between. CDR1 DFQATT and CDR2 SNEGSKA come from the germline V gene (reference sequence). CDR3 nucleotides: TGCAGTGCTCTCGTACAGTCGGGACAAGATACGCAGTATTTT. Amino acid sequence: CSALVQSGQDTQYF.

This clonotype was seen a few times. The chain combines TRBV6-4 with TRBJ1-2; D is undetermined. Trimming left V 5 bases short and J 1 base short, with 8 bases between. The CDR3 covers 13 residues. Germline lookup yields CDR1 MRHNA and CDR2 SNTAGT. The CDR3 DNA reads TGTGCCAGCAGTTACAAGGGTAACTATGGCTACACCTTC. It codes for CASSYKGNYGYTF.

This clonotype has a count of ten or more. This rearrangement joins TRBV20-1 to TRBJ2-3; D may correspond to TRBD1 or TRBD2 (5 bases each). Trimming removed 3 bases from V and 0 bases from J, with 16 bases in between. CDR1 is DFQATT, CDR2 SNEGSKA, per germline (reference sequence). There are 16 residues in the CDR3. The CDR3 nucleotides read TGCAGTGCTAGTCTCTCCGGGACGGCTAGCACAGATACGCAGTATTTT. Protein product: CSASLSGTASTDTQYF.

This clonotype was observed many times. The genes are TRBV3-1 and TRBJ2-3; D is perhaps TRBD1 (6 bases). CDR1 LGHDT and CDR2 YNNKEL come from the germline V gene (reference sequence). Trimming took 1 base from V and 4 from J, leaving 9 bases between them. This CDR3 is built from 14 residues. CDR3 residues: CASSQAPGADTQYF. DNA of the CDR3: TGTGCCAGCAGCCAAGCTCCAGGGGCAGATACGCAGTATTTT.

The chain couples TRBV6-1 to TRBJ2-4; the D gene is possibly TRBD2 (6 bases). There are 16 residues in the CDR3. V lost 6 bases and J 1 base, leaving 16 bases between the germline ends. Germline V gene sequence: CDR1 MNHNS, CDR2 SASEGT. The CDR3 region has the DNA TGTGCCAGCAGCACCGGGGGAGAGGGGGCCAAAAACATTCAGTACTTC. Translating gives CASSTGGEGAKNIQYF.

CDR3 DNA sequence: TGCAGCGCTTGGGACAGGTACTCTGGAAACACCATATATTTT. It encodes CSAWDRYSGNTIYF. The J gene is TRBJ1-3, the V gene TRBV29-1; 8 bases line up with TRBD1. The CDR3 spans 14 residues. Germline CDR1 SQVTM, CDR2 ANQGSEA. V lost 7 bases to trimming and J lost 0 bases; unmatched junction nucleotides: 5.

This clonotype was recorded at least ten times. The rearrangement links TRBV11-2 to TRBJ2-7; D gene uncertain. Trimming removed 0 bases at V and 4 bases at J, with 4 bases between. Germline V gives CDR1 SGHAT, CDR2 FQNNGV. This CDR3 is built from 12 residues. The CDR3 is CASSLDRYEQYF. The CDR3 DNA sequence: TGTGCCAGCAGCTTAGATCGTTACGAGCAGTACTTC.

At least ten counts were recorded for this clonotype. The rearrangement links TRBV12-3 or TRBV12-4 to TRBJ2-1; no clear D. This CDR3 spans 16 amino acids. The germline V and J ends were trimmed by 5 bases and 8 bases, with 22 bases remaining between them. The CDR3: CASSPRGSEGPDEQFF. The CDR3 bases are TGTGCCAGCAGTCCAAGAGGCAGCGAAGGTCCCGATGAGCAGTTCTTC.

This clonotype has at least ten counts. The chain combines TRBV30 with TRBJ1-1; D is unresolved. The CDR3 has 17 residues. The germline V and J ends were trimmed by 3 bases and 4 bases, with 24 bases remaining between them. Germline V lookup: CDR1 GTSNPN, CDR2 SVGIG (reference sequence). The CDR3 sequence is CAWRPPAGEGLGTEAFF. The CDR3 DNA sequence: TGTGCCTGGAGGCCCCCCGCCGGGGAGGGATTGGGCACTGAAGCTTTCTTT.

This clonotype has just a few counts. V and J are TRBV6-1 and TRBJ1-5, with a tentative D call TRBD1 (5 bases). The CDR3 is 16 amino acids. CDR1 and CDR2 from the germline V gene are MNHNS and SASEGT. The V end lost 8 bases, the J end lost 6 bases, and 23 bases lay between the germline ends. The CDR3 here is CASRRLRVDWTQPQHF. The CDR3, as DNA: TGTGCCAGCCGTCGGCTCAGGGTAGATTGGACTCAGCCCCAGCATTTT.

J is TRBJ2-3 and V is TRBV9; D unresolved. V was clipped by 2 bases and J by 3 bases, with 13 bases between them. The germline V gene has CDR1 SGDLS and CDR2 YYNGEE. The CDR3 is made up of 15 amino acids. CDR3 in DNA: TGTGCCAGCAGCGTGTTATCGGGTTCGACAGATACGCAGTATTTT. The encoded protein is CASSVLSGSTDTQYF.

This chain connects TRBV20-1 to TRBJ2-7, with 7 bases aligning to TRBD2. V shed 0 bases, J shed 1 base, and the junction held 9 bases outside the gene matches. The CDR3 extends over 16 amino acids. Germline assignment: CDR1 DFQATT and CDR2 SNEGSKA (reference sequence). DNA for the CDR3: TGCAGTGCTAGAGATAGGACGGGCGGGAGTTCCTACGAGCAGTACTTC. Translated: CSARDRTGGSSYEQYF.